The 24 T cell receptor beta chains below were found in one sample sequenced in a study of T-cell reconstitution after alpha-beta-depleted transplantation in children. TCRbeta library construction was performed incorporating unique molecular identifiers. TCRdb reprocessed the PCR reads via MiXCR and lists one record per CDR3 protein. The sample holds 100,000 to 120,000 distinct CDR3 sequences, 10% seen once. The specimen comprised PBMCs from the stem cell graft donor, sampled from the stem cell graft. All receptors derive from a human donor who donated a stem cell graft to a child with acute lymphoblastic leukemia.

This clonotype was observed at least ten times. CDR3 region: CASSLAVASRHYNEQFF. The CDR3, as DNA: TGCGCCAGCAGCTTGGCCGTGGCTAGCCGTCACTACAATGAGCAGTTCTTC. The chain employs TRBV5-1 and TRBJ2-1, with TRBD2 as a possible D gene (5 bases). Trimming stripped 0 bases from V and 3 bases from J, with 16 bases between. This CDR3 region has 17 residues. Germline-derived CDR1 and CDR2 are SGHRS and YFSETQ.

This clonotype was detected ten times or more. The chain joins TRBV19 to TRBJ2-1; D unclear. The germline V and J ends were trimmed by 7 bases and 4 bases, with 11 bases remaining between them. The CDR3 is made up of 13 amino acids. Germline V gives CDR1 LNHDA, CDR2 SQIVND (reference sequence). In DNA form, the CDR3 reads TGTGCCAGTAATCAACGGGTTTACAATGAGCAGTTCTTC. Encoded protein: CASNQRVYNEQFF.

Only one count was recorded for this clonotype. A single base separates this from a much larger clone, so it may be a read error. The chain employs TRBV7-9 and TRBJ1-2; no reliable D call. The CDR3 is made up of 12 amino acids. The ends were cut back, 6 bases at V and 7 bases at J, with 12 bases in the middle. CDR1 is SEHNR, CDR2 FQNEAQ, per germline (reference sequence). CDR3 DNA sequence: TGTGCCAGCAGACCGCTGGAGGTTGGCTACACCTTC. Residues: CASRPLEVGYTF.

This clonotype was seen at least ten times. The chain links TRBV5-1 to TRBJ2-1; TRBD2 aligns across 8 bases. The ends lost 6 bases at V and 3 bases at J; junction bases unmatched: 11. Germline V gene sequence: CDR1 SGHRS, CDR2 YFSETQ. The CDR3 spans 16 residues. DNA of the CDR3: TGCGCCAGCACCATGGGGCGGGGGGATTACTACAATGAGCAGTTCTTC. Protein sequence: CASTMGRGDYYNEQFF. The full variable domain, its missing parts supplied by reference TRBV5-1 and TRBJ2-1, is KAGVTQTPRYLIKTRGQQVTLSCSPISGHRSVSWYQQTPGQGLQFLFEYFSETQRNKGNFPGRFSGRQFSNSRSEMNVSTLELGDSALYLCASTMGRGDYYNEQFFGPGTRLTVL.

This clonotype has at least ten counts. The rearrangement links TRBV11-2 to TRBJ1-4; 8 bases line up with TRBD1. The CDR3 is 18 residues long. Germline V gene sequence: CDR1 SGHAT, CDR2 FQNNGV. J was trimmed by 2 bases and V by 3 bases; bases with no gene match: 11. DNA for the CDR3: TGTGCCAGCAGCTTGAACCCGACAGGGGCCGGGACTAATGAAAAACTGTTTTTT. Its protein product is CASSLNPTGAGTNEKLFF.

This clonotype was seen just once. It may be a read error: a sequence one base away is much more abundant. The V gene is TRBV29-1, the J gene TRBJ2-1; TRBD2 matches 7 bases. The V gene's germline CDR1 is SQVTM and CDR2 ANQGSEA. V lost 6 bases, J lost 4 bases, and 3 bases stayed unmatched. This CDR3 contains 12 residues. The CDR3 nucleotides are TGCAGCGTCCTAGCGGCTTACAATGAGCAGTTCTTC. This translates into CSVLAAYNEQFF.

The rearrangement links TRBV4-3 to TRBJ2-7, with D unresolved. CDR3 size: 17 residues. V shed 1 base and J shed 5 bases, with 21 bases lying between them. Germline loops: CDR1 LGHNA, CDR2 YSLEER. CDR3 loop: CASSQGIGQGKLDEQYF. The CDR3 DNA sequence: TGCGCCAGCAGCCAAGGGATTGGTCAAGGGAAGCTGGACGAGCAGTACTTC.

The V and J genes are TRBV10-2 and TRBJ2-5; D remains ambiguous. The V and J ends lost 2 bases and 5 bases respectively, with 3 bases between them. The germline gives CDR1 WSHSY, CDR2 SAAADI. The CDR3 consists of 11 residues. In DNA form, the CDR3 reads TGCGCCAGCAGTGAGAGGGAGACCCAGTACTTC. Its translation: CASSERETQYF.

This clonotype has ten or more counts. The V and J genes are TRBV6-1 and TRBJ1-1, with D uncertain. This CDR3 comprises 15 residues. CDR1 MNHNS and CDR2 SASEGT come from the germline V gene. Trimming stripped 0 bases from V and 5 bases from J, with 13 bases between. CDR3 sequence reads: CASSEASPGRTEAFF. As DNA, the CDR3 is TGTGCCAGCAGTGAAGCGAGTCCGGGGAGGACTGAAGCTTTCTTT.

This clonotype was counted at least ten times. The gene calls are TRBV5-1 and TRBJ2-1, with D maybe TRBD2 (5 bases). V was cut by 0 bases and J by 10 bases, with 11 bases left in between. The CDR3 loop spans 13 amino acids. Germline V CDR1 and CDR2: SGHRS, YFSETQ. CDR3 nucleotide sequence: TGCGCCAGCAGCTTGGCCGACGAGCGGGAGCAGTTCTTC. It specifies CASSLADEREQFF.

This clonotype was recorded at least ten times. This chain links TRBV27 with TRBJ1-2; D possibly corresponds to TRBD1 (6 bases). The V gene's germline CDR1 is MNHEY and CDR2 SMNVEV (reference sequence). Trimming cost V 4 bases and J 7 bases, with 13 bases left between them. This CDR3 spans 13 amino acids. In DNA, the CDR3 is TGTGCCAGCAGTTCGAATTACAGGGCTGGCTACACCTTC. Translation gives CASSSNYRAGYTF.

This clonotype showed up many times. V gene TRBV5-1 combines with J gene TRBJ1-2; D remains unclear. V lost 3 bases and J 5 bases, leaving 17 bases between the germline ends. The CDR3 is 15 residues long. Germline V gene lookup returns CDR1 SGHRS and CDR2 YFSETQ. The DNA of the CDR3 is TGCGCCAGCAGCTCGGAGGACTTTGGATGGTATGGCTACACCTTC. It encodes CASSSEDFGWYGYTF.

In this sample, this clonotype turned up many times. V usage is TRBV5-1 and J usage is TRBJ2-1; TRBD1 agrees at 9 bases. The CDR3 extends over 15 amino acids. Germline loops: CDR1 SGHRS, CDR2 YFSETQ. Trimming took 0 bases from V and 6 from J; bases not matched to a gene: 4. As DNA, the CDR3 is TGCGCCAGCAGCTTGGTTGGACAGGGGACCAATGAGCAGTTCTTC. Protein product: CASSLVGQGTNEQFF.

This clonotype occurred many times. The rearrangement links TRBV7-2 to TRBJ2-3, with D perhaps assigned TRBD1 or TRBD2 (5 bases each). The CDR3 spans 13 residues. CDR1 and CDR2 (germline): SGHTA, FQGNSA. CDR3 DNA: TGTGCAGAGGTGGGCAGGGAGCAAGATACGCAGTATTTT. It encodes CAEVGREQDTQYF. Full variable domain (missing parts from reference TRBV7-2 and TRBJ2-3): GAGVSQSPSNKVTEKGKDVELRCDPISGHTALYWYRQSLGQGLEFLIYFQGNSAPDKSGLPSDRFSAERTGGSVSTLTIQRTQQEDSAVYLCAEVGREQDTQYFGPGTRLTVL.

This clonotype was found many times. The V call is TRBV7-3, the J call TRBJ2-7; 7 bases fit TRBD2. Germline lookup yields CDR1 SGHTA and CDR2 FQGTGA. V dropped 2 bases and J dropped 4; count of bases not matched to a gene: 5. The CDR3 covers 14 residues. For the CDR3, the DNA is TGTGCCAGCAGCTTATCGGGGGGAAGTTACGAGCAGTACTTC. Translated: CASSLSGGSYEQYF.

In this sample, this clonotype turned up many times. V and J are TRBV6-2 or TRBV6-3 and TRBJ1-1; possibly TRBD1 for D (5 bases). The CDR3 is 13 amino acids. Per the germline V gene, CDR1 is MNHEY and CDR2 is SVGEGT. V lost 7 bases, J lost 1 base, and 10 bases lay in between. For the CDR3, the DNA is TGTGCCAGCACCTCAAGGGGGAACACTGAAGCTTTCTTT. Translated, it gives CASTSRGNTEAFF.

The sample holds many counts of this clonotype. The chain joins TRBV20-1 to TRBJ1-2; the D gene is possibly TRBD1 (6 bases). Between the trimmed V and J ends, which lost 5 bases and 4 bases, there was a span of 14 bases. The germline gives CDR1 DFQATT, CDR2 SNEGSKA (reference sequence). The CDR3 runs to 13 residues. CDR3 sequence reads: CSAPGALAYGYTF. The DNA for the CDR3 is TGCAGTGCTCCAGGGGCCCTCGCCTATGGCTACACCTTC.

There are many counts of this clonotype. Mismatch with germline at one junction end may stem from a read error. The chain employs TRBV29-1 and TRBJ2-1; no reliable D call. Germline assignment: CDR1 SQVTM and CDR2 ANQGSEA. The CDR3 loop spans 11 amino acids. CDR3 amino acids: CSVDSDNEQFF. CDR3 in DNA: TGCAGCGTTGACTCCGACAATGAGCAGTTCTTC.

In its sample, this clonotype was seen many times. The chain employs TRBV12-3 or TRBV12-4 and TRBJ1-3; D ambiguous. The CDR3 sequence is 13 residues long. Trimming took 8 bases from V and 0 from J, leaving 8 bases between them. CDR3 DNA: TGTGCCAGCTTTATCCGCTCTGGAAACACCATATATTTT. It yields the protein CASFIRSGNTIYF.

The table lists this clonotype with many counts. This CDR3 is CASSLARGPTNEKLFF. CDR3 DNA: TGTGCCAGCAGCTTAGCGAGAGGGCCCACTAATGAAAAACTGTTTTTT. The chain joins TRBV7-9 to TRBJ1-4; D is unresolved. This CDR3 is 16 amino acids long. Germline lookup yields CDR1 SEHNR and CDR2 FQNEAQ (reference sequence). Between the trimmed V and J ends, which lost 0 bases and 2 bases, there was a span of 10 bases.

In its sample, this clonotype was seen many times. The rearrangement uses TRBV25-1 and TRBJ2-3; D tentatively reads TRBD1 or TRBD2 (5 bases each). Trimming cost V 2 bases and J 3 bases, with 12 bases left between them. This CDR3 is built from 15 residues. In germline, CDR1 is MGHDK, CDR2 SYGVNS. The CDR3 loop reads CASSEPGQGTDTQYF. The CDR3 nucleotides are TGTGCCAGCAGTGAACCGGGGCAGGGAACAGATACGCAGTATTTT. Full variable domain (remainder filled in from reference TRBV25-1 and TRBJ2-3): EADIYQTPRYLVIGTGKKITLECSQTMGHDKMYWYQQDPGMELHLIHYSYGVNSTEKGDLSSESTVSRIRTEHFPLTLESARPSHTSQYLCASSEPGQGTDTQYFGPGTRLTVL.

At least ten counts were recorded for this clonotype. The genes are TRBV5-1 and TRBJ1-2; D perhaps matches TRBD1 (5 bases). CDR1 is SGHRS, CDR2 YFSETQ, per germline. This CDR3 has 13 amino acids. V was cut by 4 bases and J by 4 bases, with 11 bases left in between. DNA for the CDR3: TGCGCCAGCAGCCAGACAGATACCTATGGCTACACCTTC. It encodes CASSQTDTYGYTF.

This clonotype was detected many times. The rearrangement links TRBV29-1 to TRBJ2-5, with a possible D match to TRBD1 (6 bases). The CDR3 runs to 13 residues. The germline gives CDR1 SQVTM, CDR2 ANQGSEA. The V end was cut by 3 bases, the J end by 2 bases, with 10 bases between. Here the CDR3 DNA reads TGCAGCGTTGAGCAGGGGACACAAGAGACCCAGTACTTC. Its protein product is CSVEQGTQETQYF. Together with reference TRBV29-1 and TRBJ2-5, the CDR3 gives the full variable domain: SAVISQKPSRDICQRGTSLTIQCQVDSQVTMMFWYRQQPGQSLTLIATANQGSEATYESGFVIDKFPISRPNLTFSTLTVSNMSPEDSSIYLCSVEQGTQETQYFGPGTRLLVL.

A note on this clonotype: This clone may be a read error of a much larger clone one base away. The genes are TRBV11-2 and TRBJ1-2; D unclear. Trimming took off 1 base at V and 4 bases at J, with 13 bases between the two ends. The CDR3 is 15 residues long. Germline V lookup: CDR1 SGHAT, CDR2 FQNNGV. The CDR3 here is CASSLVDGQSYGYTF. The CDR3 region has the DNA TGTGCCAGCAGCTTAGTGGATGGGCAGAGCTATGGCTACACCTTC.